A single T cell receptor beta chain is shown here with its context. Its antigen is unknown. A second about 7 to 12 cycle PCR used barcoded and J-beta primers. At least 2.5 million CDR3-containing paired-end reads were obtained per sample. In TCRdb, the 5' RACE reads were re-called with MiXCR into one record per CDR3 protein. The sample records more than 1.4 million distinct CDR3 sequences, approximately 38% being singletons. The CDR3 covers 12 residues. Germline CDR1 is SGHRS and CDR2 is YFSETQ. Trimming shortened V by 6 bases and J by 9 bases, and 14 bases separated the two germline ends. This entry comes from a study of blood T cells in healthy people across ages. Notes on the study in general: Investigators viewed diversity estimates from one million T cells as underestimates, the study reported.

Sequenced sample: blood. The TCR sequence derives from a woman between 18 and 30 years old in good health. The chain links TRBV5-1 to TRBJ2-3; perhaps TRBD2 as D (5 bases). The CDR3 coding sequence is TGCGCCAGCAATACTGACTCGGGAACGCAGTATTTT. Amino acids: CASNTDSGTQYF.